The 11 T cell receptor beta chains below were found in one sample sequenced in a study of cytomegalovirus exposure and HLA in healthy donors. The PCR used 60 Vbeta and 13 Jbeta primers. Profiled with immunoSEQ multiplex PCR; TCRdb holds only in-frame clones, not every one. The sample gives approximately 180,000 clones, more than 65% of which show up once; about 1.7% is in the top ten. The specimen was PBMCs. The receptors originated from a woman aged 25 to 39 in good health and CMV-seronegative.

In its sample, this clone was seen once. The V call is TRBV2, the J call TRBJ2-3; 9 positions match TRBD2. Trimming at V came to 5 bases and at J to 2 bases, leaving 8 bases not matched to a gene. Germline V lookup: CDR1 SNHLY, CDR2 FYNNEI. This CDR3 is built from 16 residues. The CDR3: CASSSAAGGPTDTQYF. In nucleotides, the CDR3 is TGTGCCAGCAGTTCTGCAGCGGGAGGTCCCACAGATACGCAGTATTTT.

This clone appeared once. This chain links TRBV5-6 with TRBJ1-2, with 10 positions matching TRBD1. The CDR3 is made up of 12 amino acids. From germline, CDR1 is SGHDT and CDR2 YYEEEE. With 4 bases clipped from V and 7 bases from J, the junction kept 1 base outside the gene matches. The chain's CDR3 is CASSRQGAGYTF. Here the CDR3 DNA reads TGTGCCAGCAGCAGACAGGGGGCTGGCTACACCTTC. Full variable domain (remainder filled in from reference TRBV5-6 and TRBJ1-2): DAGVTQSPTHLIKTRGQQVTLRCSPKSGHDTVSWYQQALGQGPQFIFQYYEEEERQRGNFPDRFSGHQFPNYSSELNVNALLLGDSALYLCASSRQGAGYTFGSGTRLTVV.

V and J are TRBV27 and TRBJ2-5, with 11 bases aligning to TRBD2. Germline V gene sequence: CDR1 MNHEY, CDR2 SMNVEV (reference sequence). The CDR3 is 15 residues long. V dropped 2 bases and J dropped 5; count of bases not matched to a gene: 4. Here the CDR3 reads CASSLRLAGLETQYF. The DNA of the CDR3 is TGTGCCAGCAGTTTACGACTAGCGGGATTGGAGACCCAGTACTTC.

The chain links TRBV4-1 to TRBJ1-1; D gene unclear. V dropped 1 base and J dropped 5 bases, with 8 bases sitting between them. Per germline, CDR1 MGHRA and CDR2 YSYEKL. The CDR3 contains 13 residues. As DNA, the CDR3 is TGCGCCAGCAGCCAAGTTGGAGGTACTGAAGCTTTCTTT. This sequence encodes CASSQVGGTEAFF.

The chain has TRBV5-1 and TRBJ2-1; 13 bases fit TRBD2. This CDR3 has 17 amino acids. In germline, CDR1 is SGHRS, CDR2 YFSETQ. V dropped 4 bases and J dropped 2; count of bases not matched to a gene: 6. The CDR3 loop reads CASSRGLAGTTYNEQFF. In nucleotides, the CDR3 is TGCGCCAGCAGCCGGGGACTAGCGGGAACTACCTACAATGAGCAGTTCTTC.

The chain carries TRBV9 and TRBJ2-1, with D tentatively TRBD2 (6 bases). With 0 bases removed from V and 5 bases from J, the gap between germline ends came to 15 bases. This CDR3 has 16 amino acids. Germline lookup yields CDR1 SGDLS and CDR2 YYNGEE. This CDR3 reads CASSVVPSVTNNEQFF. The CDR3 region has the DNA TGTGCCAGCAGCGTAGTTCCTAGCGTGACGAACAATGAGCAGTTCTTC.

The V and J genes are TRBV29-1 and TRBJ1-1; possibly TRBD1 for D (5 bases). Germline V gene lookup returns CDR1 SQVTM and CDR2 ANQGSEA. Trimming took off 5 bases at V and 0 bases at J, with 10 bases between the two ends. This CDR3 comprises 13 residues. The CDR3 DNA reads as TGCAGCGTTCTCAGGGTTATGAACACTGAAGCTTTCTTT. Its protein is CSVLRVMNTEAFF.

This clone was observed a handful of times. The V and J genes are TRBV7-2 and TRBJ1-2; tentative D call: TRBD1 (5 bases). Germline assignment: CDR1 SGHTA and CDR2 FQGNSA. With 4 bases removed from V and 3 bases from J, the gap between germline ends came to 12 bases. CDR3 length: 14 residues. CDR3 DNA sequence: TGTGCCAGCAGCTATCAGCGGGGGGACTATGGCTACACCTTC. Its protein product is CASSYQRGDYGYTF. The full variable domain, in which reference TRBV7-2 and TRBJ1-2 provide the parts outside the CDR3, is GAGVSQSPSNKVTEKGKDVELRCDPISGHTALYWYRQSLGQGLEFLIYFQGNSAPDKSGLPSDRFSAERTGGSVSTLTIQRTQQEDSAVYLCASSYQRGDYGYTFGSGTRLTVV.

The chain joins TRBV6-6 to TRBJ2-7; D call uncertain. This CDR3 has 13 residues. The germline V and J ends were trimmed by 5 bases and 2 bases, with 10 bases remaining between them. Germline values: CDR1 MNHNY, CDR2 SVGAGI (reference sequence). The CDR3 here is CASSPGRAYEQYF. The DNA for the CDR3 is TGTGCCAGCAGTCCAGGTCGAGCCTACGAGCAGTACTTC.

The V gene is TRBV6-1, the J gene TRBJ2-1; 7 nucleotides match TRBD1. There are 15 residues in the CDR3. V shed 7 bases and J 0 bases; nucleotides not matched to a gene: 6. The germline V gene has CDR1 MNHNS and CDR2 SASEGT. The CDR3 DNA reads as TGTGCCAGCATTTTCAGGGGGAGCTCCTACAATGAGCAGTTCTTC. It codes for CASIFRGSSYNEQFF.

This clone was seen only a few times. This chain uses TRBV2 with TRBJ2-1, with a tentative D call TRBD2 (7 bases). This CDR3 is 15 amino acids long. Deletions cut 4 bases from V and 7 bases from J, with 17 bases between. The germline gives CDR1 SNHLY, CDR2 FYNNEI. The CDR3 coding sequence is TGTGCCAGCAGTGTTTGGCGGGGGCAAGAAAATGAGCAGTTCTTC. It codes for CASSVWRGQENEQFF.